Below, 22 T cell receptor beta chains from the same sample are listed, as sequenced in a study of cytomegalovirus exposure and HLA in healthy donors. The PCR contained 60 Vbeta and 13 Jbeta primers. TCRdb's table, derived via immunoSEQ multiplex PCR, lists solely in-frame clones and lacks some. The sample contains more than 120,000 clones, over 80% of which appear only once. The sequenced sample was PBMCs. Receptors originate from a woman under 40 in good health and CMV-seronegative.

The chain carries TRBV7-2 and TRBJ2-1; 8 bases agree with TRBD2. The CDR3 length is 15 residues. J was trimmed by 2 bases and V by 6 bases; bases with no gene match: 6. The germline V gene encodes CDR1 SGHTA and CDR2 FQGNSA. CDR3 nucleotides: TGTGCCAGCAGGGAGACTAGCGAGACCTACAATGAGCAGTTCTTC. This codes for CASRETSETYNEQFF.

The gene calls are TRBV19 and TRBJ1-1, with TRBD1 identical over 8 bases. This CDR3 contains 14 residues. Germline assignment: CDR1 LNHDA and CDR2 SQIVND (reference sequence). After removal of 5 bases from V and 4 bases from J, the junction contained 6 bases not matched to a gene. The CDR3 region has the DNA TGTGCCAGTAGTCTGGACAGGGATGGCACTGAAGCTTTCTTT. It yields the protein CASSLDRDGTEAFF.

The chain carries TRBV6-4 and TRBJ2-3; D may be TRBD2 (5 bases). This CDR3 is built from 15 residues. V lost 4 bases and J lost 1, with 12 bases in between. The germline V gene has CDR1 MRHNA and CDR2 SNTAGT. CDR3 DNA: TGTGCCAGCAGTGTCGGACTTCACGGCACAGATACGCAGTATTTT. Protein product: CASSVGLHGTDTQYF.

This clone was seen only a few times. The gene calls are TRBV5-6 and TRBJ2-7; 9 bases map to TRBD1. The CDR3 runs to 15 residues. Germline V CDR1 and CDR2: SGHDT, YYEEEE. Trimming removed 0 bases from V and 4 bases from J; junction bases left unmatched: 5. The CDR3 region has the DNA TGTGCCAGCAGCTTGGACGGGACAGGGAAGTACGAGCAGTACTTC. As protein: CASSLDGTGKYEQYF. Combining the CDR3 with reference TRBV5-6 and TRBJ2-7 gives the whole variable domain DAGVTQSPTHLIKTRGQQVTLRCSPKSGHDTVSWYQQALGQGPQFIFQYYEEEERQRGNFPDRFSGHQFPNYSSELNVNALLLGDSALYLCASSLDGTGKYEQYFGPGTRLTVT.

V usage is TRBV20-1 and J usage is TRBJ2-3; D is ambiguous. The V gene's germline CDR1 is DFQATT and CDR2 SNEGSKA (reference sequence). The CDR3 is made up of 10 amino acids. Trimming cost V 1 base and J 11 bases, with 7 bases left between them. The CDR3 loop reads CSARGLGQYF. DNA of the CDR3: TGCAGTGCTAGAGGGCTTGGGCAGTATTTT.

The CDR3 region is CASNSTTSGGTGELFF. CDR3 DNA: TGTGCCAGCAACTCCACGACTAGCGGGGGGACCGGGGAGCTGTTTTTT. The chain is built from TRBV7-3 and TRBJ2-2, with 13 nucleotides matching TRBD2. The germline V gene encodes CDR1 SGHTA and CDR2 FQGTGA. J lost 5 bases, V lost 7 bases, and 7 bases had no gene match. The CDR3 consists of 16 residues.

Only one count was recorded for this clone. The chain couples TRBV15 to TRBJ2-7, with D perhaps TRBD2 (6 bases). Trimming took 1 base from V and 3 from J, leaving 16 bases between them. The CDR3 has 16 residues. Germline CDR1 and CDR2: LNHNV and YYDKDF (reference sequence). This CDR3 reads CATSRAVGGRDYEQYF. For the CDR3, the DNA is TGTGCCACCAGCAGAGCCGTGGGAGGACGGGACTACGAGCAGTACTTC. The variable domain in full, with the rest retrieved from reference TRBV15 and TRBJ2-7, is DAMVIQNPRYQVTQFGKPVTLSCSQTLNHNVMYWYQQKSSQAPKLLFHYYDKDFNNEADTPDNFQSRRPNTSFCFLDIRSPGLGDTAMYLCATSRAVGGRDYEQYFGPGTRLTVT.

The rearrangement joins TRBV11-2 to TRBJ2-5, with TRBD1 identical over 8 bases. Trimming took 5 bases from V and 4 from J; bases not matched to a gene: 3. Germline lookup yields CDR1 SGHAT and CDR2 FQNNGV. The CDR3 spans 13 residues. In DNA, the CDR3 is TGTGCCAGCAGCCGGACAGGGACAGAGACCCAGTACTTC. Protein product: CASSRTGTETQYF.

The chain employs TRBV5-1 and TRBJ2-1; D may be TRBD1 (6 bases). V lost 4 bases and J 5 bases, leaving 10 bases between the germline ends. CDR3 length equals 13 residues. Germline V CDR1 and CDR2: SGHRS, YFSETQ. CDR3 in DNA: TGCGCCAGCAGCGAAGGGGGACACAATGAGCAGTTCTTC. This gives the protein CASSEGGHNEQFF.

Regarding this clone: Other DNA sequences of this sample code for an identical CDR3. The chain combines TRBV7-3 with TRBJ2-3; D is uncertain. V was cut by 1 base and J by 0 bases, with 5 bases left in between. CDR1 and CDR2 (germline): SGHTA, FQGTGA. The CDR3 extends over 14 amino acids. CDR3 in amino acids: CASSLISSTDTQYF. Written as DNA, the CDR3 is TGTGCCAGCAGCTTAATCTCTAGCACAGATACGCAGTATTTT.

The chain is built from TRBV9 and TRBJ2-2; no firm D call. There are 16 residues in the CDR3. The V and J ends lost 1 base and 6 bases respectively, with 16 bases between them. CDR1 is SGDLS, CDR2 YYNGEE, per germline. This CDR3 is CASSVQSRLTPGELFF. In nucleotides, the CDR3 is TGTGCCAGCAGCGTACAATCCAGGTTAACACCCGGGGAGCTGTTTTTT.

The chain links TRBV4-1 to TRBJ2-7, with 8 bases matching TRBD2. The CDR3 contains 15 residues. Germline CDR1 MGHRA, CDR2 YSYEKL. J was trimmed by 3 bases and V by 1 base; bases with no gene match: 5. The CDR3 region is CASSQVSGTIYEQYF. The CDR3 DNA reads TGCGCCAGCAGCCAAGTTAGCGGGACCATCTACGAGCAGTACTTC.

This CDR3 is CASSQEGAEGNGYTF. CDR3 DNA: TGCGCCAGCAGCCAAGAGGGAGCGGAGGGGAATGGCTACACCTTC. V is TRBV4-3 and J is TRBJ1-2; D might be TRBD1 (5 bases). V was cut by 0 bases and J by 6 bases, with 14 bases left in between. The CDR3 is 15 amino acids. From germline, CDR1 is LGHNA and CDR2 YSLEER.

This chain connects TRBV7-2 to TRBJ2-7, with TRBD2 matching 9 bases. J gave up 0 bases and V 6 bases, and 3 bases lay outside the gene matches. The germline gives CDR1 SGHTA, CDR2 FQGNSA. The CDR3 spans 14 residues. CDR3 nucleotides: TGTGCCAGCAGTATTAGCGGGAGCTCCTACGAGCAGTACTTC. It specifies CASSISGSSYEQYF.

In this sample, this clone turned up a few times. The chain combines TRBV15 with TRBJ2-7, with D possibly being TRBD2 (6 bases). Germline-derived CDR1 and CDR2 are LNHNV and YYDKDF (reference sequence). This CDR3 comprises 16 residues. Trimming removed 5 bases at V and 0 bases at J, with 17 bases between. CDR3 nucleotide sequence: TGTGCCACCAGCCTGACTAGGGAGCCCAACTCCTACGAGCAGTACTTC. Encoded protein: CATSLTREPNSYEQYF.

The V call is TRBV7-8, the J call TRBJ2-7; 8 bases match TRBD1. V lost 2 bases to trimming and J lost 1 base; unmatched junction nucleotides: 1. The CDR3 is 14 amino acids. Germline V gene lookup returns CDR1 SGHVS and CDR2 FQNEAQ. The CDR3 loop is CASSLTGGSYEQYF. CDR3 bases: TGTGCCAGCAGCTTAACAGGGGGTTCCTACGAGCAGTACTTC.

This clone has just a few counts. This sequence joins TRBV30 and TRBJ1-1, with D possibly being TRBD1 (6 bases). V gave up 2 bases and J gave up 6 bases, with 19 bases separating them. The CDR3 runs 15 residues. The germline V gene has CDR1 GTSNPN and CDR2 SVGIG (reference sequence). CDR3: CAWSTQRGGRAEAFF. CDR3 nucleotide sequence: TGTGCCTGGAGTACGCAACGGGGGGGCAGAGCTGAAGCTTTCTTT.

This chain uses TRBV28 with TRBJ2-1, with 16 bases aligning to TRBD2. V dropped 7 bases and J dropped 0; count of bases not matched to a gene: 9. The CDR3 runs to 19 residues. The germline CDR1 and CDR2 sequences are MDHEN and SYDVKM. The CDR3 DNA sequence: TGTGCCAGCACCACTTCGGGACTAGCGGGAGGGAGCTCCTACAATGAGCAGTTCTTC. This encodes CASTTSGLAGGSSYNEQFF.

In the case of this clone: At one end the junction does not follow the germline gene, possibly because of a read error. The rearrangement uses TRBV7-9 and TRBJ1-2; 8 bases fit TRBD1. The CDR3 covers 18 residues. CDR1 and CDR2 (germline): SEHNR, FQNEAQ (reference sequence). In DNA form, the CDR3 reads TGTTCCAGCAGCCGTTCTGGGCAGGGGGCAGGGGGAGGCTATGGCTACACCTTC. Protein: CSSSRSGQGAGGGYGYTF.

The V and J genes are TRBV6-6 and TRBJ1-5; no clear D gene. Germline CDR1 and CDR2: MNHNY and SVGAGI (reference sequence). The V gene lost 7 bases and the J gene lost 0 bases, with 7 bases spanning the gap. The CDR3 is made up of 13 amino acids. CDR3 loop: CASTRYSNQPQHF. DNA for the CDR3: TGTGCCAGCACGCGGTATAGCAATCAGCCCCAGCATTTT.

The chain couples TRBV11-2 to TRBJ2-2; 10 nucleotides match TRBD1. The CDR3 is 16 residues long. Germline-derived CDR1 and CDR2 are SGHAT and FQNNGV. The ends lost 5 bases at V and 4 bases at J; junction bases unmatched: 7. Written as DNA, the CDR3 is TGTGCCAGCAGCCAGCGGACAGGGGGGGTCACCGGGGAGCTGTTTTTT. Amino acids: CASSQRTGGVTGELFF.

The CDR3 sequence is CASSNPRTGGLVEKLFF. The CDR3 nucleotides are TGTGCCAGCAGCAATCCAAGGACAGGGGGCCTGGTTGAAAAACTGTTTTTT. J is TRBJ1-4 and V is TRBV21-1; the table's D call, TRBD1, was not checked against the DNA. TRBV21-1 is marked as a pseudogene. The CDR3 is 17 residues long.